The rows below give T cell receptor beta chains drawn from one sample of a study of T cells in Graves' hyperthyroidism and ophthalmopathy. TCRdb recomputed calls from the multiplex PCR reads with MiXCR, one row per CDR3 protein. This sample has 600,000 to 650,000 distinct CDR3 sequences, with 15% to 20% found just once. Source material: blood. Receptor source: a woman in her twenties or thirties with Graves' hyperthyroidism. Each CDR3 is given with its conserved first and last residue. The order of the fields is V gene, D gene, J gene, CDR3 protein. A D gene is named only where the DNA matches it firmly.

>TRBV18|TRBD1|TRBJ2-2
CASSPIGTANTGELFF
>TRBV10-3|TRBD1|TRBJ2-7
CAITGGVGYEQYF
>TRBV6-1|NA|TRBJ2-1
CAGFSTGTNEQFF
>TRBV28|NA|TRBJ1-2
CASSYRTENYGYTF
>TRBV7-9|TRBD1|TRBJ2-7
CASSLVAGGNYEQYF
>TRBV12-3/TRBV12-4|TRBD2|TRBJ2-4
CASSLAGGKDIQYF
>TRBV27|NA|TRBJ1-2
CASSSYRDGGYTF
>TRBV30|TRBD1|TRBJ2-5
CAWTPGQGFETQYF
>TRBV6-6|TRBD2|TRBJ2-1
CASSYLAGDRNEQFF
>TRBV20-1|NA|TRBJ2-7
CSARDLRGSYEQYF
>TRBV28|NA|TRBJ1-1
CASSPSLDTEAFF
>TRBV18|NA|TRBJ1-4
CASSPPGNEKLFF
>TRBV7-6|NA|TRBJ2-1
CASSATEVSYNEQFF
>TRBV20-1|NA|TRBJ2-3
CSASGTTSTDTQYF
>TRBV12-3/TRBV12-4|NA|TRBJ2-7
CASSYSSSGDTYEQYF
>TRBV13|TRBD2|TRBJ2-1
CASSFPTSGRRNEQFF
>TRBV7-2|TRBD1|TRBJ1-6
CASSLGTGLYSPLHF
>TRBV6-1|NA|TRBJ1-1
CASIFSPTDRMNTEAFF
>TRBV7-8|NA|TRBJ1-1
CASSLVFGALTEAFF
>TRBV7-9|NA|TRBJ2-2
CASSSGVNTGELFF
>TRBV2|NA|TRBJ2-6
CASSGGTYTGANVLTF
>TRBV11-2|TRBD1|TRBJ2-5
CASSPLRGTGIRRETQYF
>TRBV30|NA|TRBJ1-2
CAWGGPHEGIGYGYTF
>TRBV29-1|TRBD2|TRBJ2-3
CSVEGREPSTDTQYF
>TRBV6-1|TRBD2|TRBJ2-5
CATQSGTSGRVTQYF
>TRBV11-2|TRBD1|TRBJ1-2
CASSQTVRGLGYGYTF
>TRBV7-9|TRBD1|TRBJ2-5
CASREGTVQETQYF
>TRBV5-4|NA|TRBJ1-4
CASSYDPNEKLFF
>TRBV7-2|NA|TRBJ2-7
CASTPPGPGYEQYF
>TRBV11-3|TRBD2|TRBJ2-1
CASSLLSGGFNEQFF
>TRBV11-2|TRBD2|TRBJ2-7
CASSSLATLKREIYEQYF
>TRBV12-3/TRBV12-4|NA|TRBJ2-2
CASSFAGGTGELFF
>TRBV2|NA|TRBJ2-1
CASMGRWNEQFF
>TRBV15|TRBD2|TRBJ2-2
CATGPFSGRKELFF
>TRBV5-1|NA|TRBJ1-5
CASSLSYRESNQPQHF
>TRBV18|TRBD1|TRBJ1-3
CASSPSLQGVSGNTIYF
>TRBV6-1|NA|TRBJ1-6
CASSGSGAYNSPLHF
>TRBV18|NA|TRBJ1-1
CASSPGATLTEAFF
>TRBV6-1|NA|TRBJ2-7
CASSDLQGEQYF
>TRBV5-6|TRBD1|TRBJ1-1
CASSLPGGAGTEAFF
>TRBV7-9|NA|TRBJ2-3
CASSLGQADTQYF
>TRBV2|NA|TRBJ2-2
CASSRLGVSANTGELFF
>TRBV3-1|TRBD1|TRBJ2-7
CASSQGTGDYEQYF
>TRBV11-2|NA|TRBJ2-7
CASSSEGGEQYF